This paragraph reports one TCR beta chain. Antigen specificity is unknown. Expressed TCRB transcripts were sequenced, since all the RNA that had been isolated was reverse transcribed. Assay used: immunoSEQ multiplex PCR; TCRdb lists only in-frame clones, some missing. The data hold about 360,000 clones, with around 12% observed a single time. This entry belongs to a study of beta chain features in type 1 diabetes. CDR1 and CDR2 from the germline V gene are MDHEN and SYDVKM. V lost 10 bases to trimming and J lost 3 bases, with 16 bases between them. The CDR3 spans 13 residues. Purities over 98% were achieved in all sorted populations. General study results and limits: There were fewer insertions and more deletions at the VDJ junctions of type 1 diabetes patients. Within each of all four CD4+ subsets, Type 1 diabetes patients had TCRB CDR3s that were moderately but significantly shorter.

The sequence was obtained from a young woman with type 1 diabetes. The V gene is TRBV28, the J gene TRBJ2-7; tentative D call: TRBD2 (6 bases). The sample comprised naive CD4+ T cells from blood. The CDR3 coding sequence is TGTGCCACAGCCGGGACTCCCCTCTACGAGCAGTACTTC. As protein: CATAGTPLYEQYF.